The 5 T cell receptor beta chains below all came from one sample that was sequenced in a study of response to subunit inactivated influenza vaccine. MiXCR was run by TCRdb on the RT-PCR reads, yielding one entry per CDR3 protein. This table holds around 580,000 distinct CDR3 sequences, approximately 14% found once. Sequencing was performed on PBMCs from blood, taken about 13 days after vaccination. Source of these receptors: a man aged 45 to 65 who received an inactivated influenza vaccine.

In its sample, this clonotype was seen a few times. This rearrangement joins TRBV7-9 to TRBJ2-3; 10 bases fit TRBD1. Losses at the gene ends were 4 bases for V and 3 bases for J; bases not matched to a gene: 10. The CDR3 covers 17 residues. CDR1 is SEHNR and CDR2 is FQNEAQ in the germline V gene (reference sequence). CDR3 sequence reads: CASSSEVRGQGTDTQYF. DNA for the CDR3: TGTGCCAGCAGCTCAGAGGTTCGGGGACAGGGGACAGATACGCAGTATTTT.

This clonotype occurred a few times. The genes are TRBV20-1 and TRBJ2-3; possible D gene TRBD1, 6 bases. This CDR3 is built from 13 residues. The ends were cut back, 5 bases at V and 2 bases at J, with 11 bases in the middle. Germline V gene data show CDR1 as DFQATT and CDR2 as SNEGSKA (reference sequence). The CDR3 nucleotides are TGCAGTGCTGATGGACAGATCACAGATACGCAGTATTTT. Its translation is CSADGQITDTQYF.

The rearrangement links TRBV9 to TRBJ2-2; D is unclear. CDR1 is SGDLS and CDR2 is YYNGEE in the germline V gene. V was trimmed by 0 bases and J by 0 bases, leaving 3 bases between them. The CDR3 runs 14 residues. CDR3 nucleotide sequence: TGTGCCAGCAGCGTAGACACGAACACCGGGGAGCTGTTTTTT. Translated, it gives CASSVDTNTGELFF.

This chain joins TRBV7-9 and TRBJ1-2, with TRBD1 as a possible D gene (6 bases). CDR3 length: 14 residues. In germline, CDR1 is SEHNR, CDR2 FQNEAQ (reference sequence). The ends were cut back, 5 bases at V and 3 bases at J, with 13 bases in the middle. The CDR3 sequence is CASSKKDSDYGYTF. The CDR3 DNA is TGTGCCAGCAGCAAAAAGGACAGCGACTATGGCTACACCTTC.

This chain links TRBV20-1 with TRBJ2-3; the match to TRBD1 covers 7 bases. V shed 2 bases and J 6 bases; nucleotides not matched to a gene: 8. Germline V gives CDR1 DFQATT, CDR2 SNEGSKA (reference sequence). The CDR3 spans 14 residues. In nucleotides, the CDR3 is TGCAGTGCTAGAACCGGACAGGCCGGGGATACGCAGTATTTT. Translation: CSARTGQAGDTQYF.